This T cell receptor (beta chain) was identified during a study of T cell repertoires in cytomegalovirus infection. Whole-study context: Indications came from public TCR beta signatures; they pointed to CMV infection and to a matching HLA type.

The CDR3 sequence is 14 residues long. With 1 base removed from V and 9 bases from J, the gap between germline ends came to 13 bases. TCRdb re-called the reads through MiXCR, storing one row per CDR3 protein. The sample includes 400,000 or so distinct CDR3 sequences, around a sixth of them seen just once. Notes on the study in general: Based on cumulative public TCR beta family frequency, carriers of CMV plus the relevant HLA were identified.

To note about this clonotype: The antigen remains undetermined.

The chain joins TRBV12-3 or TRBV12-4 to TRBJ2-1; a weak D match, TRBD2 (7 bases). The material sequenced was PBMCs. The clonotype originates from a human donor in good health (CMV status not recorded). Some clones in this sample may be carry-over from other donors' samples. The CDR3 nucleotides are TGTGCCAGCAGTTTAGGGGGGGGCGGAACTGAGCAGTTCTTC. Protein sequence: CASSLGGGGTEQFF.